This T cell receptor (beta chain) was sequenced for a study of relationships among human T cell subsets. Th1 cells were collected as flow-through following bead selections for CD25, CD56 and CD294. The V gene end was trimmed by 6 bases and the J gene end by 1 base; junction bases not matched to a gene: 1. There are 15 residues in the CDR3. The V gene's germline CDR1 is MDHEN and CDR2 SYDVKM. Semiquantitative ARM-PCR amplified T cell receptor alpha and beta CDR3 regions from mRNA. Exponential amplification used communal superprimers after tagged nested gene-specific primers in ARM-PCR. TCRdb recomputed calls from the multiplex PCR reads with MiXCR, one row per CDR3 protein. The data contain 10,000 to 15,000 distinct CDR3 sequences, around 70% of them singletons.

The TCR originated in a man in his forties in good health. The rearrangement uses TRBV28 and TRBJ2-3; TRBD2 agrees at 13 bases. The sequenced sample consisted of CD4+ Th1 cells sorted from blood. The CDR3, as DNA: TGTGCCAGCAGCGGGACTAGCGGGGGCACAGATACGCAGTATTTT. It codes for CASSGTSGGTDTQYF.